The 21 T cell receptor beta chains reported below all come from one sample, sequenced in a study of T-cell memory formation after mild COVID-19. TCRdb re-called the 5' RACE reads with MiXCR, one entry per CDR3 protein. The repertoire holds under 85,000 distinct CDR3 sequences, around 14% seen once, with about 31% in the top ten. What was sequenced was PBMCs or a T cell subset sorted from them (not recorded which). Source of these receptors: an adult woman who had mild COVID-19 (a few samples of this study predate the infection). Cell type and time point are not known.

The V and J genes are TRBV29-1 and TRBJ2-7; possible D gene TRBD1, 5 bases. CDR1 and CDR2 from the germline V gene are SQVTM and ANQGSEA. The CDR3 is 12 residues long. Deletions cut 5 bases from V and 4 bases from J, with 12 bases between. The CDR3 loop reads CSVSGNKYEQYF. CDR3 bases: TGCAGCGTTTCAGGGAATAAGTACGAGCAGTACTTC.

This chain links TRBV6-4 with TRBJ2-1; 7 bases match TRBD1. This CDR3 region has 15 residues. The trim removed 3 bases at V and 3 bases at J, leaving 5 bases unmatched. The germline V gene encodes CDR1 MRHNA and CDR2 SNTAGT. CDR3 DNA: TGTGCCAGCAGTGAACAGGGGAATAACTACAATGAGCAGTTCTTC. It encodes CASSEQGNNYNEQFF.

This chain links TRBV4-2 with TRBJ2-3, with 7 nucleotides matching TRBD2. Trimming removed 3 bases from V and 2 bases from J; junction bases left unmatched: 8. The germline gives CDR1 LGHNA, CDR2 YNFKEQ. This CDR3 is 16 amino acids long. For the CDR3, the DNA is TGTGCCAGCAGCCATCTGGGGGGGGTTGACACAGATACGCAGTATTTT. It is translated as CASSHLGGVDTDTQYF.

This clonotype was seen more than once but under ten times. V usage is TRBV7-8 and J usage is TRBJ2-3; TRBD2 agrees at 12 bases. J was trimmed by 5 bases and V by 4 bases; bases with no gene match: 7. This CDR3 has 16 amino acids. The V gene's germline CDR1 is SGHVS and CDR2 FQNEAQ. The CDR3, as DNA: TGTGCCAGCAGCTCGCCTAGCGGGGGGGCCGGAGATACGCAGTATTTT. Amino acid sequence: CASSSPSGGAGDTQYF.

J is TRBJ2-1 and V is TRBV5-1, with D unclear. V lost 0 bases to trimming and J lost 0 bases, with 16 bases between them. Germline V CDR1 and CDR2: SGHRS, YFSETQ. This CDR3 contains 18 residues. The CDR3 spells CASSLVVRIPGSYNEQFF. The CDR3 nucleotides are TGCGCCAGCAGCTTGGTGGTCCGAATCCCCGGCTCCTACAATGAGCAGTTCTTC. Based on the CDR3 plus reference TRBV5-1 and TRBJ2-1, the full variable domain is KAGVTQTPRYLIKTRGQQVTLSCSPISGHRSVSWYQQTPGQGLQFLFEYFSETQRNKGNFPGRFSGRQFSNSRSEMNVSTLELGDSALYLCASSLVVRIPGSYNEQFFGPGTRLTVL.

This clonotype was observed a few times. The V call is TRBV7-9, the J call TRBJ2-7; possibly TRBD2 for D (6 bases). CDR3 length: 15 amino acids. The V end was cut by 5 bases, the J end by 3 bases, with 17 bases between. CDR1 and CDR2 (germline): SEHNR, FQNEAQ (reference sequence). CDR3: CASSPSGPNFYEQYF. As DNA, the CDR3 is TGTGCCAGCAGCCCCAGCGGGCCAAATTTCTACGAGCAGTACTTC.

This clonotype has only a few counts. This chain joins TRBV18 and TRBJ2-1; TRBD1 matches at 11 bases. The CDR3 length is 17 residues. Germline-derived CDR1 and CDR2 are KGHSH and LQKENI. The junction had 8 bases not matched to a gene; V was cut back by 5 bases and J by 2 bases. CDR3 nucleotides: TGTGCCAGCTCATCTTACCGGGACAGGGGGGCCTACAATGAGCAGTTCTTC. It specifies CASSSYRDRGAYNEQFF.

This clonotype was picked up a small number of times. The chain carries TRBV4-3 and TRBJ2-3; possible D gene TRBD2, 5 bases. The CDR3 spans 14 residues. V was trimmed by 2 bases and J by 7 bases, leaving 13 bases between them. The germline V gene has CDR1 LGHNA and CDR2 YSLEER. CDR3 sequence reads: CASSQRRLLYTQYF. CDR3 DNA: TGCGCCAGCAGCCAAAGGAGGCTGCTCTATACGCAGTATTTT.

The rearrangement joins TRBV29-1 to TRBJ2-7; 8 bases line up with TRBD2. This CDR3 comprises 16 residues. Germline V gives CDR1 SQVTM, CDR2 ANQGSEA. Unmatched junction bases numbered 13, after V lost 6 bases and J lost 0 bases. DNA for the CDR3: TGCAGCGTCTCGGGGGGGGAACAGACCCCCTCCTACGAGCAGTACTTC. Translating gives CSVSGGEQTPSYEQYF.

This clonotype was seen more than once but under ten times. This chain joins TRBV5-1 and TRBJ1-2; 8 positions agree with TRBD1. The CDR3 loop spans 17 amino acids. Germline V gives CDR1 SGHRS, CDR2 YFSETQ. V dropped 0 bases and J dropped 6; count of bases not matched to a gene: 13. The CDR3 sequence: CASSLVDREGVRDGYTF. The CDR3 region has the DNA TGCGCCAGCAGCTTGGTGGACAGGGAAGGAGTGAGGGATGGCTACACCTTC.

This clonotype appeared a few times. The junction shows a germline mismatch at one end, possibly a read error. The chain has TRBV24-1 and TRBJ1-2; D call uncertain. The CDR3 is made up of 15 amino acids. The V gene's germline CDR1 is KGHDR and CDR2 SFDVKD. CDR3 coding DNA: TGTGCCACCAGTGATAGTACCAACGGACTACCGGGGAAAATCTTC. Protein sequence: CATSDSTNGLPGKIF.

This clonotype came up a few times. This sequence joins TRBV9 and TRBJ2-5, with D possibly TRBD1 on 5 matching bases. The V gene's germline CDR1 is SGDLS and CDR2 YYNGEE. Trimming stripped 4 bases from V and 3 bases from J, with 10 bases between. The CDR3 loop spans 13 amino acids. The CDR3 DNA reads as TGTGCCAGCAGCCGCACAGGAGAAGAGACCCAGTACTTC. Amino acid sequence: CASSRTGEETQYF.

The gene calls are TRBV3-1 and TRBJ2-1; tentative D call: TRBD1 (5 bases). V was clipped by 0 bases and J by 2 bases, with 11 bases between them. CDR1 LGHDT and CDR2 YNNKEL come from the germline V gene (reference sequence). This CDR3 is built from 16 residues. CDR3 nucleotides: TGTGCCAGCAGCCAAGACCAGACAGCTACCTACAATGAGCAGTTCTTC. Protein product: CASSQDQTATYNEQFF.

J is TRBJ2-3 and V is TRBV14; 8 bases match TRBD1. The CDR3 consists of 14 residues. From germline, CDR1 is SGHDN and CDR2 FVKESK. J lost 9 bases, V lost 4 bases, and 9 bases had no gene match. The CDR3 nucleotides are TGTGCCAGCAGCCTGTGGGGGCAGGGGGCAACGCAGTATTTT. It encodes CASSLWGQGATQYF.

This clonotype appeared a few times. The chain couples TRBV9 to TRBJ2-7; the match to TRBD2 covers 7 bases. CDR1 SGDLS and CDR2 YYNGEE come from the germline V gene. This CDR3 region has 16 residues. With V trimmed by 4 bases and J by 1 base, 11 bases remained unmatched. The CDR3 here is CASSHPYSGSSYEQYF. CDR3 coding DNA: TGTGCCAGCAGCCACCCGTATAGCGGGTCTTCCTACGAGCAGTACTTC.

The genes are TRBV12-3 or TRBV12-4 and TRBJ2-4, with 12 bases aligning to TRBD2. After removal of 2 bases from V and 0 bases from J, the junction contained 23 bases not matched to a gene. CDR3 length equals 24 residues. The CDR3 sequence is CASSLSPTIRLAGDQLLAKNIQYF. The CDR3 DNA reads TGTGCCAGCAGTTTATCCCCCACGATACGACTAGCGGGGGATCAGCTACTAGCCAAAAACATTCAGTACTTC.

This clonotype was observed once. The chain combines TRBV5-1 with TRBJ2-1, with 8 positions matching TRBD1. This CDR3 has 15 residues. The V and J ends lost 3 bases and 6 bases, in that order; junction bases with no gene match: 8. Looked up from germline, CDR1 is SGHRS and CDR2 is YFSETQ. The CDR3: CASSSGQGQLNEQFF. The CDR3 DNA follows: TGCGCCAGCAGCTCCGGACAGGGCCAGCTCAATGAGCAGTTCTTC. Filled out from reference TRBV5-1 and TRBJ2-1, the complete variable domain reads KAGVTQTPRYLIKTRGQQVTLSCSPISGHRSVSWYQQTPGQGLQFLFEYFSETQRNKGNFPGRFSGRQFSNSRSEMNVSTLELGDSALYLCASSSGQGQLNEQFFGPGTRLTVL.

This clonotype has more than one count but fewer than ten. The V and J genes are TRBV19 and TRBJ2-6; 9 positions agree with TRBD1. The germline CDR1 and CDR2 sequences are LNHDA and SQIVND (reference sequence). The length of the CDR3 is 15 residues. Losses at the gene ends were 8 bases for V and 0 bases for J; bases not matched to a gene: 2. CDR3 nucleotide sequence: TGTGCCAGTGCGACAGGGGGCTCTGGGGCCAACGTCCTGACTTTC. This sequence encodes CASATGGSGANVLTF.

Points on this clonotype: The germline gene is not matched at one end of the junction; a read error may be the cause. CDR3 sequence: CATSDLPGQETQDF. In nucleotides, the CDR3 is TGTGCCACCAGTGATCTCCCGGGACAAGAGACCCAGGACTTC. This sequence joins TRBV24-1 and TRBJ2-5, with D possibly TRBD1 on 6 matching bases. CDR1 is KGHDR and CDR2 is SFDVKD in the germline V gene. The CDR3 totals 14 residues.

This clonotype was counted only a few times. The J gene is TRBJ2-1, the V gene TRBV7-9; D gene uncertain. Germline CDR1 and CDR2: SEHNR and FQNEAQ (reference sequence). The CDR3 contains 14 residues. The V end was cut by 1 base, the J end by 5 bases, with 9 bases between. CDR3 coding DNA: TGTGCCAGCAGCTTAGACCTAGAGGACAATGAGCAGTTCTTC. Translated, it gives CASSLDLEDNEQFF.

In its sample, this clonotype was seen a few times. V and J are TRBV9 and TRBJ2-2; D unclear. The CDR3 is 12 residues long. Trimming removed 0 bases at V and 3 bases at J, with 0 bases between. Germline-derived CDR1 and CDR2 are SGDLS and YYNGEE. CDR3 region: CASSVDTGELFF. CDR3 sequence (DNA): TGTGCCAGCAGCGTAGACACCGGGGAGCTGTTTTTT. The variable domain in full, completed from reference TRBV9 and TRBJ2-2, reads DSGVTQTPKHLITATGQRVTLRCSPRSGDLSVYWYQQSLDQGLQFLIQYYNGEERAKGNILERFSAQQFPDLHSELNLSSLELGDSALYFCASSVDTGELFFGEGSRLTVL.